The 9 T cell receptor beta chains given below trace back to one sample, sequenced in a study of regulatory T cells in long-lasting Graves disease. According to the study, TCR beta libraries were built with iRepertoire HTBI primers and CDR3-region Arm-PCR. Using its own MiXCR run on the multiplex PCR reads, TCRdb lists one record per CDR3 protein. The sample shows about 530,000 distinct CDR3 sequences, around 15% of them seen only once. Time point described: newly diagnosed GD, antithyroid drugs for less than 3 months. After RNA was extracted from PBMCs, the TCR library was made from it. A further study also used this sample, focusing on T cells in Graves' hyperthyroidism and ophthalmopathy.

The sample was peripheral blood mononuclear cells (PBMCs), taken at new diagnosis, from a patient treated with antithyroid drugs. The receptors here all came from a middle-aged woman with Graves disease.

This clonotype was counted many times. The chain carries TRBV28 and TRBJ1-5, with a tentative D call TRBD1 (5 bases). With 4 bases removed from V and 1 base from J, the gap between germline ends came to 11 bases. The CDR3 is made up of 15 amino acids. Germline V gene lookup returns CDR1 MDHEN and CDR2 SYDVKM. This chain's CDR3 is CASSSPSGSNQPQHF. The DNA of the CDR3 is TGTGCCAGCAGTTCCCCATCAGGGAGCAATCAGCCCCAGCATTTT.

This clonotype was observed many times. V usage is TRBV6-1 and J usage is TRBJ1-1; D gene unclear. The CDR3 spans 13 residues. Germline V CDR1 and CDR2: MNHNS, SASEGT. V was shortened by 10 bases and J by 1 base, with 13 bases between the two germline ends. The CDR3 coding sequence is TGTGCCACCTCCCTGGAGAGGAACACTGAAGCTTTCTTT. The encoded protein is CATSLERNTEAFF.

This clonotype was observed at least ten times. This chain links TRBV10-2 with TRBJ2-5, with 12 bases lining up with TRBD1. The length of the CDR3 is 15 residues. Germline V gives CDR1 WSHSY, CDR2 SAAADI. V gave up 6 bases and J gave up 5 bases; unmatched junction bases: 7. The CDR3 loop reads CASRTGTGGVETQYF. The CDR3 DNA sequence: TGCGCCAGCAGAACCGGGACAGGGGGCGTGGAGACCCAGTACTTC.

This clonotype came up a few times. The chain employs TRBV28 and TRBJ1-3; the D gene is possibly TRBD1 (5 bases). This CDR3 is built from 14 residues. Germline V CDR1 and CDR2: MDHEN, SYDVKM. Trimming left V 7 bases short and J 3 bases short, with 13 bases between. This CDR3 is CASTLSQGGNTIYF. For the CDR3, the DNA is TGTGCCAGCACCCTCAGCCAGGGTGGAAACACCATATATTTT. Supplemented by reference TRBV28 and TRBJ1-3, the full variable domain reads DVKVTQSSRYLVKRTGEKVFLECVQDMDHENMFWYRQDPGLGLRLIYFSYDVKMKEKGDIPEGYSVSREKKERFSLILESASTNQTSMYLCASTLSQGGNTIYFGEGSWLTVV.

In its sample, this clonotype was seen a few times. DNA of the CDR3: TGTGCCAGCAGCTTGGGGGGGACTATGTCACCCCTCCACTTT. It codes for CASSLGGTMSPLHF. V gene TRBV7-8 combines with J gene TRBJ1-6; TRBD1 is a possible D gene (5 bases). This CDR3 is built from 14 residues. V lost 3 bases to trimming and J lost 10 bases, with 13 bases between them. CDR1 is SGHVS, CDR2 FQNEAQ, per germline.

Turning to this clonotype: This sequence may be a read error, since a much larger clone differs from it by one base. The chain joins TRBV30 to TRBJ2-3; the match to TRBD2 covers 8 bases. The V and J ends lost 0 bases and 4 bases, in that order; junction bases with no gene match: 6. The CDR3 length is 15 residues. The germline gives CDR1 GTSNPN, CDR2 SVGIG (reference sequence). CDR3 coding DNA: TGTGCCTGGAGTGTACGTAGCGGGGCGGCAGATACGCAGTATTTT. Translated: CAWSVRSGAADTQYF. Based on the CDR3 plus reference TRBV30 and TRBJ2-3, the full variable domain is SQTIHQWPATLVQPVGSPLSLECTVEGTSNPNLYWYRQAAGRGLQLLFYSVGIGQISSEVPQNLSASRPQDRQFILSSKKLLLSDSGFYLCAWSVRSGAADTQYFGPGTRLTVL.

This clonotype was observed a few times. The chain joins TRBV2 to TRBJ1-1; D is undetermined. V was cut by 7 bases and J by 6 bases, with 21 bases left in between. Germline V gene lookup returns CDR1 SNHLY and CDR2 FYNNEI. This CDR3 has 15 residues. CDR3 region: CASISLASPRSEAFF. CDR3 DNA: TGTGCCAGCATAAGTCTGGCCTCACCTCGATCTGAAGCTTTCTTT.

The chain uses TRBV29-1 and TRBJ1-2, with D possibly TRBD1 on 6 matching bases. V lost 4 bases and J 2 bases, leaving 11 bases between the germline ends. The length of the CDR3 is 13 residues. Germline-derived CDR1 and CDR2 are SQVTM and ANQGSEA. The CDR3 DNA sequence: TGCAGCGTTGTACCCGACAGGAACTATGGCTACACCTTC. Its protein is CSVVPDRNYGYTF.

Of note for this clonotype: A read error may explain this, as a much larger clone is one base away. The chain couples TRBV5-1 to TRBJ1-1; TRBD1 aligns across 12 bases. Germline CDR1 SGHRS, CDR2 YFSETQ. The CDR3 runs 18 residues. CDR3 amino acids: CASSTFPGQGAVNTDAFF. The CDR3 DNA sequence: TGCGCCAGCAGCACCTTTCCGGGACAGGGGGCGGTTAACACTGATGCTTTCTTT.